This T cell receptor beta chain was observed in a study of CD8 T cells in ankylosing spondylitis. Study findings and constraints: Within matched ankylosing spondylitis synovial fluid, disease-linked clones were reportedly significantly enriched. Reactive arthritis synovial fluid and blood were previously reported to contain some motif variants. Made up of about eight highly homologous variants, a TCR beta motif appeared characteristic of ankylosing spondylitis blood.

This clonotype has only a few counts. Antigen specificity is unknown. MiXCR, run by TCRdb on the 5' RACE reads, gives a single entry per CDR3 protein. Among almost 400,000 distinct CDR3 sequences listed, 20% to 25% were seen once. The germline gives CDR1 DFQATT, CDR2 SNEGSKA (reference sequence). With V trimmed by 6 bases and J by 1 base, 14 bases remained unmatched. The CDR3 totals 16 residues. This sequence originates from a male donor with ankylosing spondylitis. The rearrangement links TRBV20-1 to TRBJ2-5; TRBD1 matches at 7 bases. The sample comprised blood, either unsorted or a sorted T cell fraction (not recorded which). CDR3 protein: CSAMVQGGLGQETQYF. The CDR3 bases are TGCAGTGCGATGGTCCAAGGGGGCCTGGGCCAAGAGACCCAGTACTTC.